These T cell receptor beta chains were read from a single sample in a study of T cells after yellow fever vaccination. TCRdb re-called the 5' RACE reads with MiXCR, one entry per CDR3 protein. The sample has about 370,000 distinct CDR3 sequences; roughly 12% are singletons. The source was PBMCs, collected on the day of the first yellow fever vaccination. The receptors originated from a man younger than 35 who received the YFV17D yellow fever vaccine. CDR3s include the opening cysteine and the closing phenylalanine or tryptophan. The D gene is left open where the match is weak. The size field is filled for only some rows; it gives once, few, many or a size class.

>TRBJ1-5|TRBD1|TRBV2|few
TGTGCCAGCAGTGAGGGGACAGGCCGGGGGCCCCAGCATTTT
CASSEGTGRGPQHF
>TRBJ2-7|NA|TRBV4-2|NA
TGTGCCAGCAGCCAAGCCGGGGATGGATACGAGCAGTACTTC
CASSQAGDGYEQYF
>TRBJ1-5|TRBD1|TRBV6-2/TRBV6-3|few
TGTGCCAGCAGTTATACAGGGGCAAGTCAGCCCCAGCATTTT
CASSYTGASQPQHF
>TRBJ2-2|NA|TRBV4-3|few
TGCGCCAGCAGCCAGGTAGTCTGGGGCGAAGGCACCGGGGAGCTGTTTTTT
CASSQVVWGEGTGELFF
>TRBJ1-2|TRBD1|TRBV7-2|few
TGTGCCAGCAGCTTAGCGCTAGGGGGCAATGGCTACACCTTC
CASSLALGGNGYTF
>TRBJ1-2|TRBD1|TRBV6-5|NA
TGTGCCAGCAGAGCAACAGGGGGTGGCTACACCTTC
CASRATGGGYTF
>TRBJ1-6|NA|TRBV9|few
TGTGCCAGCAGCGTTGGGGACTCCTATAATTCACCCCTCCACTTT
CASSVGDSYNSPLHF
>TRBJ1-6|NA|TRBV4-2|once
TGTGCCAGCAGCCAAGATCGGGGGCGCTTTTCACCCCTCCACTTT
CASSQDRGRFSPLHF
>TRBJ2-3|TRBD2|TRBV7-2|NA
TGTGCCAGCAGCCGGTCGGGGGGGCCAGATACGCAGTATTTT
CASSRSGGPDTQYF
>TRBJ2-6|TRBD1|TRBV6-1|NA
TGTGCCAGCAGTGGAGGGTGGGACAGCTCTGGGGCCAACGTCCTGACTTTC
CASSGGWDSSGANVLTF
>TRBJ2-1|NA|TRBV4-1|few
TGCGCCAGCAGCCAAGATCACGAGGTGCGCGGAAATGAGCAGTTCTTC
CASSQDHEVRGNEQFF
>TRBJ1-5|NA|TRBV12-3/TRBV12-4|NA
TGTGCCAGCAGCCGACAGGCAAATCAGCCCCAGCATTTT
CASSRQANQPQHF
>TRBJ2-3|TRBD1|TRBV5-1|NA
TGCGCCAGCAGCTCGGGACAGGGGCGCACAGATACGCAGTATTTT
CASSSGQGRTDTQYF
>TRBJ1-2|NA|TRBV4-2|NA
TGTGCCAGCAGCCAAGATCTGCTAGGGTTCGGGGGCTACACCTTC
CASSQDLLGFGGYTF
>TRBJ1-5|NA|TRBV7-3|NA
TGTGCCAGCAGTAGCGGAGATCAGCCCCAGCATTTT
CASSSGDQPQHF
>TRBJ1-1|NA|TRBV5-1|NA
TGCGCCAGCAGCTTGGAGAGGCTGGGGAACACTGAAGCTTTCTTT
CASSLERLGNTEAFF
>TRBJ2-7|NA|TRBV20-1|NA
TGCAGTGCCCCCGAAGGGGGGACCTACGAGCAGTACTTC
CSAPEGGTYEQYF
>TRBJ1-2|NA|TRBV9|NA
TGTGCCAGCAGCGTGGACGCGGGAGTAAACTATGGCTACACCTTC
CASSVDAGVNYGYTF
>TRBJ1-2|NA|TRBV12-3/TRBV12-4|NA
TGTGCCAGCAGTTTAAATCAGGGGACCTATGGCTACACCTTC
CASSLNQGTYGYTF
>TRBJ2-1|TRBD1|TRBV5-5|few
TGTGCCAGCAGCTTGGACCGGGACAGGGTGAATGAGCAGTTCTTC
CASSLDRDRVNEQFF
>TRBJ2-2|NA|TRBV7-9|NA
TGTGCCAGCAGCCCTAGGACTCGGGAGCTGTTTTTT
CASSPRTRELFF
>TRBJ2-3|NA|TRBV10-3|NA
TGTGCCATCAGTGACCCCGGGGGAAGCACAGATACGCAGTATTTT
CAISDPGGSTDTQYF
>TRBJ1-2|NA|TRBV5-1|few
TGCGCCAGCAGCGACCGTATTGGACGGCCCATCGCCAATGGCTACACCTTC
CASSDRIGRPIANGYTF
>TRBJ1-6|TRBD1|TRBV20-1|many
TGCAGTGCCTCGACAGGGAAGGGGGATTCACCCCTCCACTTT
CSASTGKGDSPLHF
>TRBJ1-3|NA|TRBV20-1|many
TGCAGTGCTAGCGGGACAACTGGATACTGGAACACCATATATTTT
CSASGTTGYWNTIYF
>TRBJ2-3|NA|TRBV5-1|many
TGCGCCAGCAGCCCACGGGGAGGCGAAACTACAGATACGCAGTATTTT
CASSPRGGETTDTQYF
>TRBJ1-5|TRBD1|TRBV9|NA
TGTGCCAGCAGCCCGGGACAGCAGGGCAATCAGCCCCAGCATTTT
CASSPGQQGNQPQHF
>TRBJ2-1|NA|TRBV9|few
TGTGCCAGCAGCACCGGGACCACCTCCTACAATGAGCAGTTCTTC
CASSTGTTSYNEQFF
>TRBJ2-7|TRBD1|TRBV10-3|NA
TGTGCCATCAGTGAGTCGGCGAACAGGGGGGACTCCTACGAGCAGTACTTC
CAISESANRGDSYEQYF
>TRBJ1-5|NA|TRBV7-2|many
TGTGCCAGCAGCTTCGACGGGGGCTATCAGCCCCAGCATTTT
CASSFDGGYQPQHF
>TRBJ2-2|TRBD1|TRBV30|few
TGTGCCTGGACGGGACAGGGGAGGGCCGGGGAGCTGTTTTTT
CAWTGQGRAGELFF
>TRBJ1-1|NA|TRBV12-3/TRBV12-4|few
TGTGCCACCACCGTTCCGGTTGGGACTGAAGCTTTCTTT
CATTVPVGTEAFF
>TRBJ2-1|TRBD1|TRBV12-3/TRBV12-4|many
TGTGCCAGCAGAACGGACAGGGGTAGGCGTGAGCAGTTCTTC
CASRTDRGRREQFF
>TRBJ2-2|TRBD2|TRBV5-1|NA
TGCGCCAGCAGCTCTCTAGCGGGGACGAACACCGGGGAGCTGTTTTTT
CASSSLAGTNTGELFF
>TRBJ2-5|NA|TRBV20-1|few
TGCAGTGCTAGAGATCACGGCCTCGAGGGAGAGACCCAGTACTTC
CSARDHGLEGETQYF
>TRBJ2-7|TRBD1|TRBV12-3/TRBV12-4|many
TGTGCCAGCAGCCTTCGGGACAGTTCCTACGAGCAGTACTTC
CASSLRDSSYEQYF
>TRBJ2-5|NA|TRBV5-1|NA
TGCGCCAGCAGCTTGTTCAACGGGGGCCAAGAGACCCAGTACTTC
CASSLFNGGQETQYF
>TRBJ1-2|TRBD1|TRBV9|few
TGTGCCAGCACCCAGGGAGGGACAGTCAAGGGCTACACCTTC
CASTQGGTVKGYTF
>TRBJ1-5|NA|TRBV7-3|few
TGTGCCAGCAGCTTAGATTGGGGTCAGCCCCAGCATTTT
CASSLDWGQPQHF
>TRBJ1-2|NA|TRBV12-3/TRBV12-4|NA
TGTGCCAGCAGGCGGTTGGGGGGGAACTATGGCTACACCTTC
CASRRLGGNYGYTF
>TRBJ2-3|NA|TRBV19|NA
TGTGCCAGTAGTATAGCCCTTTCAGATACGCAGTATTTT
CASSIALSDTQYF
>TRBJ1-4|NA|TRBV21-1|NA
TGTGCCAGCAGCAGGGGACATGGGGAAAAACTGTTTTTT
CASSRGHGEKLFF
>TRBJ2-3|NA|TRBV5-1|NA
TGCGCCAGCAGCTTCCTACCTTCCAGCACAGATACGCAGTATTTT
CASSFLPSSTDTQYF
>TRBJ1-5|NA|TRBV11-2|many
TGTGCCAGCAGCTCCTGGGCTGCGCAGCCCCAGCATTTT
CASSSWAAQPQHF
>TRBJ2-7|NA|TRBV27|few
TGTGCCAGCAGAACGCAGGGGCTTGGCGACGAGCAGTACTTC
CASRTQGLGDEQYF
>TRBJ2-2|NA|TRBV27|few
TGTGCCAGCAGTTTATGGAGGGGGAACACCGGGGAGCTGTTTTTT
CASSLWRGNTGELFF
>TRBJ2-7|NA|TRBV19|few
TGTGCCAGTAGTACTGGGGACGGGAACTCCTACGAGCAGTACTTC
CASSTGDGNSYEQYF
>TRBJ1-4|NA|TRBV5-1|NA
TGCGCCAGCAGCCCCGGCCGGAACGCTAATGAAAAACTGTTTTTT
CASSPGRNANEKLFF
>TRBJ2-2|TRBD2|TRBV20-1|few
TGCAGTGCCATAAGCGGGGGGACGAACACCGGGGAGCTGTTTTTT
CSAISGGTNTGELFF
>TRBJ2-1|TRBD2|TRBV7-8|medium-sized
TGTGCCAGCAGCTTAGCGCTTATAGCGGGGTTCTCCTACAATGAGCAGTTCTTC
CASSLALIAGFSYNEQFF
>TRBJ2-5|TRBD1|TRBV4-3|few
TGCGCCAGCAGCCAAGATCCTCCTAGGGGGCGCCTCCGGGAGACCCAGTACTTC
CASSQDPPRGRLRETQYF
>TRBJ1-1|NA|TRBV4-2|many
TGTGCCAGCAGCCAAGATATCGGGGGCAAGAAGAACACTGAAGCTTTCTTT
CASSQDIGGKKNTEAFF
>TRBJ1-1|NA|TRBV5-1|many
TGCGCCAGCAGCTTCACAGCGCAGGGCAGGGAAACTTTCTTT
CASSFTAQGRETFF
>TRBJ2-3|NA|TRBV20-1|NA
TGCAGTGCTAGAGTTCTCGGGAGCACAGATACGCAGTATTTT
CSARVLGSTDTQYF